The clone carrying this T cell receptor beta chain was seen a single time. Antigen unknown. The method was immunoSEQ multiplex PCR; TCRdb's version includes in-frame clones alone and lacks a portion of them. The table has around 1.4 million clones, approximately 98.5% seen once. The germline CDR1 and CDR2 sequences are SNHLY and FYNNEI. The CDR3 is made up of 12 amino acids. V lost 8 bases, J lost 1 base, and 8 bases lay in between. These data belong to a study of shared clonotypes between healthy human individuals. For the study at large: A couple of women and a few men aged 18 to 49 served as donors.

Study-wide results and caveats: A generally larger estimated richness was seen in naive subsets than in memory subsets.

It was into CD45RA+ naive and CD45RA-negative memory subsets that the CD4+ cells were split. The sequence was obtained from a man aged 25 to 40 in good health. This chain links TRBV2 with TRBJ1-1; D ambiguous. Sequencing input: naive CD4+ T cells sorted from blood. Subset: CD45RA+ positively selected. The CDR3, as DNA: TGTGCCAGCCTCTGGGAGAACACTGAAGCTTTCTTT. It is translated as CASLWENTEAFF.